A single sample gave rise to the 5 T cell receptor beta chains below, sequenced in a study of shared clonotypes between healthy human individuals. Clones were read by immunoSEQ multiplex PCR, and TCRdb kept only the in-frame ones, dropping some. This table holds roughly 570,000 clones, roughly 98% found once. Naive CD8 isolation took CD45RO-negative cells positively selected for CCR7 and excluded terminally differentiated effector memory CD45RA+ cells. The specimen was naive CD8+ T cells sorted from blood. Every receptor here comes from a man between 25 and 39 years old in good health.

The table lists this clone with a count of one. Written as DNA, the CDR3 is TGTGCCAGCAGCTTAGATCCATCAGAGAGGAGGAACACTGAAGCTTTCTTT. This sequence encodes CASSLDPSERRNTEAFF. The J gene is TRBJ1-1, the V gene TRBV11-2; D gene uncertain. The CDR3 is 17 residues long. V dropped 0 bases and J dropped 1 base, with 15 bases sitting between them. Germline V gene data show CDR1 as SGHAT and CDR2 as FQNNGV.

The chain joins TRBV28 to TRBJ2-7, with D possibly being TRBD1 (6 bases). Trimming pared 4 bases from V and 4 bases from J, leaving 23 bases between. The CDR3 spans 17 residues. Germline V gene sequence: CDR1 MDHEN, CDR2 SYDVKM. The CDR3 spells CASSSLSWGQGKYEQYF. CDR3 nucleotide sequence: TGTGCCAGCAGTTCCCTTAGCTGGGGGCAGGGGAAATACGAGCAGTACTTC.

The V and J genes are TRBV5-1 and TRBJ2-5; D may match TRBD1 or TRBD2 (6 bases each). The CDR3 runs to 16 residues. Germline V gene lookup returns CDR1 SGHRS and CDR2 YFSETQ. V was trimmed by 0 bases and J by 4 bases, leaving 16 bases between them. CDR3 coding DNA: TGCGCCAGCAGCTTGGATGGGACACGGAGGGGAGAGACCCAGTACTTC. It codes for CASSLDGTRRGETQYF.

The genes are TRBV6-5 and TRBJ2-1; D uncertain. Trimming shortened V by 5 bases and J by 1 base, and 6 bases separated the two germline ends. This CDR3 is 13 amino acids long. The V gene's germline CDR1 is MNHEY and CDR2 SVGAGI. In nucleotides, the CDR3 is TGTGCCAGCAGTCCCTTTTCCTACAATGAGCAGTTCTTC. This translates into CASSPFSYNEQFF.

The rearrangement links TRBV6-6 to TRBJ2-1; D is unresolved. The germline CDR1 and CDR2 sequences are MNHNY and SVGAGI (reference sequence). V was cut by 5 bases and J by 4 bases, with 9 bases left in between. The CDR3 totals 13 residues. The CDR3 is CASSLSNYNEQFF. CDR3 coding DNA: TGTGCCAGCAGTCTCAGCAATTACAATGAGCAGTTCTTC.